This T cell receptor beta chain was observed in a study of CD8+ T cells in alopecia areata. Findings and caveats of the study: It was less clear whether patients shared TCRs than it was in mice, possibly because of HLA. With just one nonresponder, it is still uncertain whether baseline CD8+ expansion relates to response. Scalp and blood samples kept many expanded lesional clones throughout tofacitinib.

In each case, RNA was isolated and then reverse transcribed into cDNA as the sequencing template. TCRdb keeps only in-frame clones here, not all; method: immunoSEQ multiplex PCR. This sample yields 100,000 to 150,000 clones, of which under 65% are seen a single time; 5% to 7% belongs to the top ten. Described treatment: oral pan-JAK inhibitor, 5-10 mg twice daily. Researchers picked out CD4+ and CD8+ T cells from PBMCs by sorting. In regard to this clone: The target antigen is unknown.

V was shortened by 6 bases and J by 4 bases, with 12 bases between the two germline ends. Germline values: CDR1 SQVTM, CDR2 ANQGSEA. The CDR3 contains 12 residues. The material sequenced was CD4+ T cells sorted from blood, taken at week 4, from a patient treated with tofacitinib. This clonotype originated in a human donor with alopecia areata. The rearrangement links TRBV29-1 to TRBJ2-5; D remains ambiguous. CDR3 nucleotide sequence: TGCAGCGTAGACGACAATTCAGAGACCCAGTACTTC. This encodes CSVDDNSETQYF.